Each of the 15 T cell receptor beta chains below was sequenced from the same sample in a study of blood T cell repertoires in COVID-19. TCRdb's copy holds only in-frame clones and misses some; the assay was immunoSEQ multiplex PCR. The data contain 130,000 to 150,000 clones, approximately 88% of them singletons. Sequencing was done on a sample of peripheral blood. Receptors were obtained from a woman between 45 and 60 years old with acute or convalescent COVID-19.

The CDR3 region is CSVERGFDYTF. The CDR3 bases are TGCAGCGTTGAACGGGGTTTTGACTACACCTTC. The chain combines TRBV29-1 with TRBJ1-2; D remains unclear. Trimming shortened V by 2 bases and J by 10 bases, and 11 bases separated the two germline ends. This CDR3 has 11 residues. The germline gives CDR1 SQVTM, CDR2 ANQGSEA.

V and J are TRBV19 and TRBJ1-4, with a weak D call TRBD1 (6 bases). Germline V lookup: CDR1 LNHDA, CDR2 SQIVND (reference sequence). This CDR3 region has 13 residues. The V end was cut by 10 bases, the J end by 3 bases, with 12 bases between. The CDR3 nucleotides are TGTGCCACCAAGGACAGTCCTAATGAAAAACTGTTTTTT. It specifies CATKDSPNEKLFF.

V and J are TRBV4-1 and TRBJ2-1, with 10 positions matching TRBD2. Germline CDR1 reads MGHRA; CDR2 reads YSYEKL. The ends lost 0 bases at V and 0 bases at J; junction bases unmatched: 8. This CDR3 is built from 19 residues. CDR3 DNA sequence: TGCGCCAGCAGCCAAGAGGCCGGGACTAGCGCTAGCTCCTACAATGAGCAGTTCTTC. Its translation is CASSQEAGTSASSYNEQFF.

This clone has only one observation. The chain links TRBV9 to TRBJ2-7; D possibly corresponds to TRBD1 (6 bases). CDR1 is SGDLS and CDR2 is YYNGEE in the germline V gene. Trimming shortened V by 4 bases and J by 3 bases, and 20 bases separated the two germline ends. This CDR3 spans 16 amino acids. CDR3 region: CASSSKTGRENYEQYF. The DNA for the CDR3 is TGTGCCAGCAGCTCTAAGACAGGCCGCGAGAACTACGAGCAGTACTTC.

The chain carries TRBV7-9 and TRBJ2-7; D unresolved. Trimming took off 5 bases at V and 0 bases at J, with 5 bases between the two ends. Germline V gives CDR1 SEHNR, CDR2 FQNEAQ (reference sequence). The CDR3 length is 12 residues. The CDR3 DNA reads as TGTGCCAGCAGCCTATACTCCTACGAGCAGTACTTC. This translates into CASSLYSYEQYF. Full variable domain (outside the CDR3, taken from reference TRBV7-9 and TRBJ2-7): DTGVSQNPRHKITKRGQNVTFRCDPISEHNRLYWYRQTLGQGPEFLTYFQNEAQLEKSRLLSDRFSAERPKGSFSTLEIQRTEQGDSAMYLCASSLYSYEQYFGPGTRLTVT.

The gene calls are TRBV2 and TRBJ2-7, with unresolved D. CDR3 length equals 12 residues. Germline lookup yields CDR1 SNHLY and CDR2 FYNNEI. V was pared by 7 bases and J by 5 bases, with 12 bases between. The CDR3 sequence is CASILNFHEQYF. In DNA, the CDR3 is TGTGCCAGCATTCTCAACTTCCACGAGCAGTACTTC.

Here the CDR3 DNA reads TGTGCCAGCTCACCCGGGACAGATCAGCCCCAGCATTTT. Translated: CASSPGTDQPQHF. The chain combines TRBV18 with TRBJ1-5; the match to TRBD1 covers 7 bases. Trimming took 3 bases from V and 5 from J; bases not matched to a gene: 1. The CDR3 contains 13 residues. Germline values: CDR1 KGHSH, CDR2 LQKENI.

The chain is built from TRBV9 and TRBJ1-1; no clear D gene. V was shortened by 3 bases and J by 1 base, with 7 bases between the two germline ends. The CDR3 has 13 residues. Germline assignment: CDR1 SGDLS and CDR2 YYNGEE. As DNA, the CDR3 is TGTGCCAGCAGCGCGGGAACGAACACTGAAGCTTTCTTT. Amino acid sequence: CASSAGTNTEAFF.

This chain uses TRBV25-1 with TRBJ1-4, with D tentatively TRBD1 (5 bases). The CDR3 runs to 13 residues. Trimming shortened V by 8 bases and J by 4 bases, and 11 bases separated the two germline ends. In germline, CDR1 is MGHDK, CDR2 SYGVNS. The CDR3: CASQGQYNEKLFF. CDR3 nucleotides: TGTGCCAGCCAGGGCCAGTATAATGAAAAACTGTTTTTT.

The chain is built from TRBV4-2 and TRBJ2-1, with 14 bases fitting TRBD2. The CDR3 runs 15 residues. The germline V gene encodes CDR1 LGHNA and CDR2 YNFKEQ. V dropped 0 bases and J dropped 10; count of bases not matched to a gene: 2. In DNA, the CDR3 is TGTGCCAGCAGCCAAGAGACTAGCGGGAGGGTAGAGCAGTTCTTC. Encoded protein: CASSQETSGRVEQFF.

A single count supports this clone. The V call is TRBV15, the J call TRBJ2-1; D not resolved. The CDR3 runs 12 residues. V was clipped by 3 bases and J by 9 bases, with 9 bases between them. Germline V gene data show CDR1 as LNHNV and CDR2 as YYDKDF (reference sequence). The CDR3, as DNA: TGTGCCACCAGCAGGGAGTATAGTGAGCAGTTCTTC. As protein: CATSREYSEQFF.

The chain couples TRBV6-6 to TRBJ2-5; D is possibly TRBD1 (5 bases). In germline, CDR1 is MNHNY, CDR2 SVGAGI (reference sequence). V was clipped by 6 bases and J by 2 bases, with 19 bases between them. The CDR3 totals 16 residues. The CDR3 here is CASRIRQLEIQETQYF. For the CDR3, the DNA is TGTGCCAGCAGGATCCGACAGCTAGAAATTCAAGAGACCCAGTACTTC.

The rearrangement links TRBV15 to TRBJ2-7; TRBD1 is a possible D gene (5 bases). Germline CDR1 and CDR2: LNHNV and YYDKDF (reference sequence). V shed 0 bases and J shed 6 bases, with 12 bases lying between them. The CDR3 length is 14 residues. The CDR3 region is CATSRDLPGSEQYF. CDR3 DNA sequence: TGTGCCACCAGCAGAGATCTGCCAGGGTCCGAGCAGTACTTC.

The chain combines TRBV5-6 with TRBJ1-1, with 10 bases that match TRBD1. Per the germline V gene, CDR1 is SGHDT and CDR2 is YYEEEE. Trimming at V came to 3 bases and at J to 5 bases, leaving 4 bases not matched to a gene. The CDR3 length is 14 residues. In DNA, the CDR3 is TGTGCCAGCAGCTGGGACAGGGGAGGGACTGAAGCTTTCTTT. Translation: CASSWDRGGTEAFF.

The genes are TRBV29-1 and TRBJ2-1; 12 bases map to TRBD2. CDR1 and CDR2 from the germline V gene are SQVTM and ANQGSEA. Unmatched junction bases numbered 12, after V lost 7 bases and J lost 11 bases. The CDR3 has 14 residues. CDR3 region: CSAEILAGGSQQFF. The DNA of the CDR3 is TGCAGCGCCGAGATACTAGCGGGGGGCTCCCAGCAGTTCTTC.